This record concerns one T cell receptor (beta chain) sequence. Its antigen is not known. A single record per CDR3 protein comes from TCRdb applying MiXCR to the 5' RACE reads. Of 300,000 to 400,000 distinct CDR3 sequences listed, more than 8.5% are singletons. This specimen belongs to a study of T cells after yellow fever vaccination. Across the study: SMART-Seq v4 Ultra Low Input prepared libraries from low-cell fractions.

Findings and caveats of the study: Clones from primary vaccination mostly reappeared after the booster (about 97% CD4, around 90% CD8). In FACS-sorted repertoires, abundant clonotypes from the bulk population could appear as contaminants. Only a small proportion of the clonotypes turned up in both the CD4 and the CD8 compartments, likely arising from convergent recombination.

The TCR sequence derives from a man aged 18-30 years who received the YFV17D yellow fever vaccine. Sample: PBMCs, taken on the day of the first yellow fever vaccination.

The DNA of the CDR3 is TGCGCCAGCAGCTGGCGGGGGGGCCTGGGTGAGCAGTTCTTC. This gives the protein CASSWRGGLGEQFF. The rearrangement joins TRBV5-1 to TRBJ2-1; TRBD2 aligns across 9 bases. Losses at the gene ends were 3 bases for V and 9 bases for J; bases not matched to a gene: 7. CDR1 SGHRS and CDR2 YFSETQ come from the germline V gene. This CDR3 has 14 residues.